These 14 T cell receptor beta chains were sequenced from one sample in a study of T cells in Graves' hyperthyroidism and ophthalmopathy. The investigators amplified TCR beta CDR3 regions from RNA transcripts. The primer set for the first-round RT-PCR of the TCR CDR3 was HTBI. TCRdb used MiXCR to reprocess the multiplex PCR reads, holding one entry per CDR3 protein. Of 400,000 to 600,000 distinct CDR3 sequences listed, roughly 15% are singletons. The sample was blood. The receptors stem from a woman younger than 45 with Graves' ophthalmopathy.

This clonotype was detected only a few times. V usage is TRBV20-1 and J usage is TRBJ1-5; TRBD1 matches 10 bases. The CDR3 has 16 residues. J lost 2 bases, V lost 3 bases, and 7 bases had no gene match. The V gene's germline CDR1 is DFQATT and CDR2 SNEGSKA (reference sequence). The CDR3 region has the DNA TGCAGTGCTAGCGGGACAGGGGTAGCTGGCAATCAGCCCCAGCATTTT. This encodes CSASGTGVAGNQPQHF.

This clonotype appeared once. The V gene is TRBV5-1, the J gene TRBJ1-5; tentative D call: TRBD1 (6 bases). Trimming took off 0 bases at V and 1 base at J, with 8 bases between the two ends. The CDR3 length is 15 residues. CDR1 and CDR2 (germline): SGHRS, YFSETQ. The CDR3: CASSLEGTSNQPQHF. CDR3 nucleotides: TGCGCCAGCAGCTTGGAAGGGACAAGCAATCAGCCCCAGCATTTT.

J is TRBJ2-7 and V is TRBV30; D is uncertain. Germline CDR1 GTSNPN, CDR2 SVGIG (reference sequence). The CDR3 runs 12 residues. Trimming took 0 bases from V and 4 from J, leaving 7 bases between them. Here the CDR3 reads CAWSVPFYEQYF. CDR3 nucleotide sequence: TGTGCCTGGAGTGTACCCTTTTACGAGCAGTACTTC.

This clonotype turned up a few times. The CDR3 bases are TGCGCCAGCAGCCTTACTACAACGGACAGGTTGGGGGCCGAGCAGTACTTC. Amino acids: CASSLTTTDRLGAEQYF. This chain connects TRBV4-1 to TRBJ2-7; 7 nucleotides agree with TRBD1. CDR3 length: 17 residues. V shed 4 bases, J shed 6 bases, and the junction held 18 bases outside the gene matches. The germline V gene has CDR1 MGHRA and CDR2 YSYEKL.

This clonotype was seen more than once but under ten times. The CDR3 is CASSNRLFRDRRYSNQPQHF. The CDR3 nucleotides are TGTGCCAGCAGTAATCGCCTTTTTAGAGATAGGCGATATAGCAATCAGCCCCAGCATTTT. J is TRBJ1-5 and V is TRBV28, with D unclear. V lost 5 bases, J lost 0 bases, and 26 bases lay in between. The CDR3 totals 20 residues. Germline CDR1 MDHEN, CDR2 SYDVKM.

This clonotype appeared many times. The J gene is TRBJ1-2, the V gene TRBV6-2 or TRBV6-3, with 7 bases fitting TRBD1. There are 12 residues in the CDR3. Germline loops: CDR1 MNHEY, CDR2 SVGEGT. V gave up 8 bases and J gave up 8 bases; unmatched junction bases: 8. The CDR3 nucleotides are TGTGCCAGCCAGACAGGGCCATACGGCTACACCTTC. Translated: CASQTGPYGYTF.

This clonotype was picked up many times. This chain links TRBV11-1 with TRBJ2-1; the match to TRBD2 covers 8 bases. The CDR3 contains 16 residues. The V segment lost 3 bases and the J segment 5 bases; nucleotides outside the gene matches: 9. From germline, CDR1 is SGHAT and CDR2 FQDESV (reference sequence). The CDR3 reads CASSLKAGGFDNEQFF. The CDR3 bases are TGTGCCAGCAGCTTGAAGGCGGGGGGTTTTGACAATGAGCAGTTCTTC. The entire variable domain, with the rest obtained from reference TRBV11-1 and TRBJ2-1, is as follows: EAEVAQSPRYKITEKSQAVAFWCDPISGHATLYWYRQILGQGPELLVQFQDESVVDDSQLPKDRFSAERLKGVDSTLKIQPAELGDSAMYLCASSLKAGGFDNEQFFGPGTRLTVL.

This clonotype occurred many times. CDR3 in DNA: TGTGCCAGCAGACGGGTAGCGGGATCGAACTACAATGAGCAGTTCTTC. This gives the protein CASRRVAGSNYNEQFF. The V call is TRBV5-5, the J call TRBJ2-1, with TRBD2 matching 8 bases. CDR1 is SGHKS, CDR2 YYEKEE, per germline (reference sequence). V was pared by 5 bases and J by 3 bases, with 10 bases of the junction left unmatched. This CDR3 has 16 residues.

The rearrangement links TRBV7-2 to TRBJ2-1; D remains unclear. The CDR3 has 17 residues. Trimming removed 2 bases at V and 0 bases at J, with 14 bases between. From germline, CDR1 is SGHTA and CDR2 FQGNSA. The CDR3 is CASSLPDSPGSYNEQFF. The CDR3 coding sequence is TGTGCCAGCAGCTTACCCGACTCCCCGGGCTCCTACAATGAGCAGTTCTTC.

This clonotype has a count of ten or more. This chain links TRBV12-3 or TRBV12-4 with TRBJ1-2; TRBD1 matches at 10 bases. The CDR3 loop spans 17 amino acids. The V segment lost 7 bases and the J segment 4 bases; nucleotides outside the gene matches: 15. CDR3 protein: CASTLGQGIRSAYGYTF. The CDR3 nucleotides are TGTGCCAGCACCCTGGGACAGGGGATTCGGTCTGCCTATGGCTACACCTTC.

The CDR3 here is CASSQSPIGGANGELFF. The CDR3 bases are TGTGCCAGCAGCCAATCTCCCATTGGGGGCGCGAACGGGGAGCTGTTTTTT. This chain connects TRBV3-1 to TRBJ2-2; D is perhaps TRBD1 (6 bases). Trimming took off 2 bases at V and 7 bases at J, with 20 bases between the two ends. This CDR3 has 17 amino acids. Germline values: CDR1 LGHDT, CDR2 YNNKEL (reference sequence). The complete variable domain, with remaining parts taken from reference TRBV3-1 and TRBJ2-2, reads DTAVSQTPKYLVTQMGNDKSIKCEQNLGHDTMYWYKQDSKKFLKIMFSYNNKELIINETVPNRFSPKSPDKAHLNLHINSLELGDSAVYFCASSQSPIGGANGELFFGEGSRLTVL.

The CDR3 DNA reads TGCGCCAGCAATATGGAACGGACCTACGAGCAGTACTTC. The encoded protein is CASNMERTYEQYF. This chain uses TRBV5-1 with TRBJ2-7; no definite D call. This CDR3 comprises 13 residues. Germline-derived CDR1 and CDR2 are SGHRS and YFSETQ. Trimming took off 6 bases at V and 2 bases at J, with 12 bases between the two ends.

Turning to this clonotype: This is likely a read error, given that the CDR3 carries no conserved phenylalanine or tryptophan at its end. The rearrangement links TRBV6-1 to TRBJ2-1; D might be TRBD1 (6 bases). The CDR3 length is 14 residues. Germline lookup yields CDR1 MNHNS and CDR2 SASEGT. V dropped 8 bases and J dropped 6 bases, with 17 bases sitting between them. CDR3 sequence reads: CASGQGLGFNEQFC. The CDR3, as DNA: TGTGCCAGCGGTCAGGGGCTGGGGTTCAATGAGCAGTTCTGC.

This clonotype was recorded at least ten times. The V and J genes are TRBV29-1 and TRBJ2-1; D remains ambiguous. The ends were cut back, 0 bases at V and 5 bases at J, with 8 bases in the middle. CDR3 length: 13 residues. The germline V gene has CDR1 SQVTM and CDR2 ANQGSEA. The DNA for the CDR3 is TGCAGCGTTGAAGAGCAGAAGGACAATGAGCAGTTCTTC. It specifies CSVEEQKDNEQFF.